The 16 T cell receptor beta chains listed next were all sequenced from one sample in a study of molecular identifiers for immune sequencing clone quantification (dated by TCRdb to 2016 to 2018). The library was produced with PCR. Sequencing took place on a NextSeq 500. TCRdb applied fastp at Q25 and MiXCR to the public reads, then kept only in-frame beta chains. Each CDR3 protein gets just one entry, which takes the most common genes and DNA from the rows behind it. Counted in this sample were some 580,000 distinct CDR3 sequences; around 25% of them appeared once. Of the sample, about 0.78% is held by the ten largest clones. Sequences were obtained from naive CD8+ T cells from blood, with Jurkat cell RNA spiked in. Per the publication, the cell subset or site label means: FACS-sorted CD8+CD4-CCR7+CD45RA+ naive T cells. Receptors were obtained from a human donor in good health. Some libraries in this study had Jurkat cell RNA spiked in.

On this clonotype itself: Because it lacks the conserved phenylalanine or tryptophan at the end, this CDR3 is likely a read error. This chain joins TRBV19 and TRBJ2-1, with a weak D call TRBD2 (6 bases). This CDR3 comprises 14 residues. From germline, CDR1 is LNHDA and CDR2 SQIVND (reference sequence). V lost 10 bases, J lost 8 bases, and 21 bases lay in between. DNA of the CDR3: TGTGCCACAGCCTTTCGGCTAGCGTTCTATGAGCAGTTCCTC. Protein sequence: CATAFRLAFYEQFL.

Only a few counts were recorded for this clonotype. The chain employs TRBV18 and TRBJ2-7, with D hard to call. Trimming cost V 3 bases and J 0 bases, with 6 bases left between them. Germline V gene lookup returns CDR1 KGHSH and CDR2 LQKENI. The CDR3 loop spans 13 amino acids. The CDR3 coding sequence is TGTGCCAGCTCACCGGCACCCTCCTACGAGCAGTACTTC. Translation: CASSPAPSYEQYF.

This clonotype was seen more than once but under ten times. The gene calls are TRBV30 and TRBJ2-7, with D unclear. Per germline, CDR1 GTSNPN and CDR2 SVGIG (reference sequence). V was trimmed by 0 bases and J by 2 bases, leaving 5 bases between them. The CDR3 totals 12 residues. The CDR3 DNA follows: TGTGCCTGGAGTGTAGGGACCTACGAGCAGTACTTC. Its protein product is CAWSVGTYEQYF.

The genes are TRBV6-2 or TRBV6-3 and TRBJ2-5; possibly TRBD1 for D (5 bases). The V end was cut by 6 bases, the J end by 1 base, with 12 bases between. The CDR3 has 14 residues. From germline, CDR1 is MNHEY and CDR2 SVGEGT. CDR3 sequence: CASSPDSIQETQYF. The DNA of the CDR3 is TGTGCCAGCAGCCCCGACAGCATCCAAGAGACCCAGTACTTC.

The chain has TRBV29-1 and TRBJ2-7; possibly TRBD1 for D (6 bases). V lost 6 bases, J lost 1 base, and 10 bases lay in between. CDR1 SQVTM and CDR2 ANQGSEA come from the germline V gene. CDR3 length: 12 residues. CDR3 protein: CSVTGQSYEQYF. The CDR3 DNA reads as TGCAGCGTGACCGGACAGTCCTACGAGCAGTACTTC.

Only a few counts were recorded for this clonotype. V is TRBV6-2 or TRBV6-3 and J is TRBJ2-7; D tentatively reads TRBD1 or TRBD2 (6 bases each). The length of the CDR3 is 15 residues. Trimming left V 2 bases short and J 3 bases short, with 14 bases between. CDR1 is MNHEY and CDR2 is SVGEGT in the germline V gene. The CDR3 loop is CASSYGAEGGYEQYF. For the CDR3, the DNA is TGTGCCAGCAGTTACGGAGCGGAGGGGGGCTACGAGCAGTACTTC.

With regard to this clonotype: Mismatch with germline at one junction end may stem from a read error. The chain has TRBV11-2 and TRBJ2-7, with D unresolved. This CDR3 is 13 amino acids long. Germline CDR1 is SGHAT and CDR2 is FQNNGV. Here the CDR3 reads CVSSLADGYEQYF. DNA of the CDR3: TGTGTCAGCAGCTTGGCGGACGGCTACGAGCAGTACTTC. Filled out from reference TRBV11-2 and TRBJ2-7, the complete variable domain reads EAGVAQSPRYKIIEKRQSVAFWCNPISGHATLYWYQQILGQGPKLLIQFQNNGVVDDSQLPKDRFSAERLKGVDSTLKIQPAKLEDSAVYLCVSSLADGYEQYFGPGTRLTVT.

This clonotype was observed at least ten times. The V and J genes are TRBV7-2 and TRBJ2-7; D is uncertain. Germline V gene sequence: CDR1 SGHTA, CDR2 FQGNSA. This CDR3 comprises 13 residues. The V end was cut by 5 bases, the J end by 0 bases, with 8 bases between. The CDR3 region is CASSPLGSYEQYF. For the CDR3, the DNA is TGTGCCAGCAGCCCTCTAGGCTCCTACGAGCAGTACTTC.

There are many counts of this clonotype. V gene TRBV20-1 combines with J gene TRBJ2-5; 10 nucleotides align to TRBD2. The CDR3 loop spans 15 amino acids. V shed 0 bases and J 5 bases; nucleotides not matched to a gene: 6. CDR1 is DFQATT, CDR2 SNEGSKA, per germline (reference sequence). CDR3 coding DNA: TGCAGTGCTAGAGATCTCCTAGCGGGAGTGGAGACCCAGTACTTC. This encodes CSARDLLAGVETQYF.

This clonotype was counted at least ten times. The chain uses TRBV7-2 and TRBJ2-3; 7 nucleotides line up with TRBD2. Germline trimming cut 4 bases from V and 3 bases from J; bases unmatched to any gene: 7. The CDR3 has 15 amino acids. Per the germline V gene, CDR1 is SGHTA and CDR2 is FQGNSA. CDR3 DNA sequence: TGTGCCAGCAGCTCTCGTCTAGCGGAAACAGATACGCAGTATTTT. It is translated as CASSSRLAETDTQYF. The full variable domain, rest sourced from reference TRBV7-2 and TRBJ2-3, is GAGVSQSPSNKVTEKGKDVELRCDPISGHTALYWYRQSLGQGLEFLIYFQGNSAPDKSGLPSDRFSAERTGGSVSTLTIQRTQQEDSAVYLCASSSRLAETDTQYFGPGTRLTVL.

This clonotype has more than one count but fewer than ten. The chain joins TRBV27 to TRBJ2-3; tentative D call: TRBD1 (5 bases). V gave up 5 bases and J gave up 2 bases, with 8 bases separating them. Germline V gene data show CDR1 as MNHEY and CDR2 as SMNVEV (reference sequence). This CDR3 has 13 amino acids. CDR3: CASSPRVTDTQYF. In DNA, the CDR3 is TGTGCCAGCAGTCCCAGGGTCACAGATACGCAGTATTTT.

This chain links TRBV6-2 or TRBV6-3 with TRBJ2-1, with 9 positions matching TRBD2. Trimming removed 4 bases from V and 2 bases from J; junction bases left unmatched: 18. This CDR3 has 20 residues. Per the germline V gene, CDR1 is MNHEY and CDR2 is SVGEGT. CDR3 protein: CASSFPPASGKVGAYNEQFF. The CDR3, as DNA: TGTGCCAGCAGTTTCCCCCCTGCTAGCGGGAAGGTAGGAGCCTACAATGAGCAGTTCTTC.

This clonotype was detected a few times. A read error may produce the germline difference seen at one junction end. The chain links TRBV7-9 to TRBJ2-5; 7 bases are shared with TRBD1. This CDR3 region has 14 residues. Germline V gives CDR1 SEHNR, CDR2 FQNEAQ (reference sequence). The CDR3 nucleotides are TGTGCCTGCAGCCTGGACAGGTACCAAGAGACCCAGTACTTC. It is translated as CACSLDRYQETQYF.

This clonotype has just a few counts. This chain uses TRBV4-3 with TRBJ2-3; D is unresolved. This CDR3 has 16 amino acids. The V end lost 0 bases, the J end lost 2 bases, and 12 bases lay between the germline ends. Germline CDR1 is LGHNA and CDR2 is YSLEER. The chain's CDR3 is CASSQDYGRNTDTQYF. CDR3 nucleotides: TGCGCCAGCAGCCAAGATTATGGCAGGAACACAGATACGCAGTATTTT.

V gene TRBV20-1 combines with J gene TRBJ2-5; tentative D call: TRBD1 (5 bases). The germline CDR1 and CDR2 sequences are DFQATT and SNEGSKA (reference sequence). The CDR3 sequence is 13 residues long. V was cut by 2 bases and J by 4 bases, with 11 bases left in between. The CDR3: CSARPTERETQYF. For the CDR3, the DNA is TGCAGTGCTAGACCGACAGAGCGAGAGACCCAGTACTTC.

CDR3 coding DNA: TGTGCCAGCAGGCCCATAGTAGTAAATGAGCAGTTCTTC. This encodes CASRPIVVNEQFF. The chain recombines TRBV5-6 with TRBJ2-1; D uncertain. CDR3 size: 13 residues. Germline V gene data show CDR1 as SGHDT and CDR2 as YYEEEE. V gave up 5 bases and J gave up 7 bases, with 13 bases separating them.